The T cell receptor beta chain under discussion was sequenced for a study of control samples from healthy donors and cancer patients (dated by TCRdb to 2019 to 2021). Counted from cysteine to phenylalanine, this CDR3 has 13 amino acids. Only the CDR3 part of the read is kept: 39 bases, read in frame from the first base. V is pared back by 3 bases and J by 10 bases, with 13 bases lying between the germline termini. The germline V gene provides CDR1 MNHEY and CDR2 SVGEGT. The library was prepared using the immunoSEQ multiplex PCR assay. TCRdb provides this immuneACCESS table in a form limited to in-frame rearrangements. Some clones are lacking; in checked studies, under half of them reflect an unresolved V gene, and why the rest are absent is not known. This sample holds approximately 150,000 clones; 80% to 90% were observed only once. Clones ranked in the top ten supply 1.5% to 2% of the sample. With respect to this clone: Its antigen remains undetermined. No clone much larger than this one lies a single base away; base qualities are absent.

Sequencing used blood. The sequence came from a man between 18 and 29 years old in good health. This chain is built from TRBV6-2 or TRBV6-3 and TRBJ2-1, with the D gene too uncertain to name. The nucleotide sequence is TGTGCCAGCAGTTATTATACTCCAACCGAGCAGTTCTTC. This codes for CASSYYTPTEQFF.